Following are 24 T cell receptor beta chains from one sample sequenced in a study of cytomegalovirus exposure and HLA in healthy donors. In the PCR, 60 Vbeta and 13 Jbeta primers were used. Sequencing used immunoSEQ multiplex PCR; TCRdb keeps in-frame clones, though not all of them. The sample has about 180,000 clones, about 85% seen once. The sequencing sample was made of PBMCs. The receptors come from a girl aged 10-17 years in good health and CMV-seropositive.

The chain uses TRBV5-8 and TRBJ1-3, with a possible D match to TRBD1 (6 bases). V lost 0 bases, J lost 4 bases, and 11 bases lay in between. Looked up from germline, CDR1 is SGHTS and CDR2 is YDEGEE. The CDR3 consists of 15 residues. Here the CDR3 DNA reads TGTGCCAGCAGCTTGGACAGGGCGTCCGGAAACACCATATATTTT. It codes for CASSLDRASGNTIYF.

The CDR3 sequence is CASSTRLAGRQETQYF. CDR3 coding DNA: TGTGCCAGCAGCACTCGACTAGCAGGCCGCCAAGAGACCCAGTACTTC. The V and J genes are TRBV7-9 and TRBJ2-5, with 7 bases aligning to TRBD2. The V segment lost 5 bases and the J segment 1 base; nucleotides outside the gene matches: 10. Germline V gene data show CDR1 as SEHNR and CDR2 as FQNEAQ (reference sequence). This CDR3 has 16 amino acids.

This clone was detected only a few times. The CDR3 DNA is TGTGCCAGCAGCCAGGCTCCTACTAGCGGGGTGGGGGAGACCCAGTACTTC. This codes for CASSQAPTSGVGETQYF. The chain is built from TRBV4-2 and TRBJ2-5; 10 bases are shared with TRBD2. Germline V gene data show CDR1 as LGHNA and CDR2 as YNFKEQ. This CDR3 has 17 residues. Trimming cost V 3 bases and J 5 bases; bases outside gene matches: 12.

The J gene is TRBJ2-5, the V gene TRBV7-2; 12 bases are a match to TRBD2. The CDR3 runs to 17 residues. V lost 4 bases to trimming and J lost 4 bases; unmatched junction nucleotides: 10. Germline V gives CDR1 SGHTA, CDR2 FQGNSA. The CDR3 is CASSSLRASGRAETQYF. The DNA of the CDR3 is TGTGCCAGCAGCTCCCTGCGGGCTAGCGGGAGGGCAGAGACCCAGTACTTC.

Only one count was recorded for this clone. CDR3 residues: CASSLDLISGANVLTF. As DNA, the CDR3 is TGTGCCAGCAGCTTAGATCTAATCTCTGGGGCCAACGTCCTGACTTTC. The rearrangement joins TRBV11-2 to TRBJ2-6; D unresolved. The CDR3 has 16 amino acids. Germline CDR1 reads SGHAT; CDR2 reads FQNNGV. Deletions cut 0 bases from V and 0 bases from J, with 6 bases between.

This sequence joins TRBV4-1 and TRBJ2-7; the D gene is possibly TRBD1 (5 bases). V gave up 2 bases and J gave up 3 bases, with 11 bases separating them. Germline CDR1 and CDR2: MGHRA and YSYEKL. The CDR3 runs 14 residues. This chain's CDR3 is CASSQTGDLYEQYF. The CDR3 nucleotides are TGCGCCAGCAGCCAAACAGGAGACCTCTACGAGCAGTACTTC.

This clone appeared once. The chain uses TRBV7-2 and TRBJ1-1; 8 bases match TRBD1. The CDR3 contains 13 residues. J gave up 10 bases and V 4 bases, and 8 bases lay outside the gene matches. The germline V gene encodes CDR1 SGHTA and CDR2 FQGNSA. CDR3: CASSSGQGWGAFF. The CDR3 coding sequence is TGTGCCAGCAGCTCCGGACAGGGCTGGGGAGCTTTCTTT.

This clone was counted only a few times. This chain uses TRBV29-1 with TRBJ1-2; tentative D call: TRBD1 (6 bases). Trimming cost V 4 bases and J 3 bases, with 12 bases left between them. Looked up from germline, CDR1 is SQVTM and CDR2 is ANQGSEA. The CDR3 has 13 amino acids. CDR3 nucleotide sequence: TGCAGCGTTGTGGGGGCTTCGGACTATGGCTACACCTTC. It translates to CSVVGASDYGYTF.

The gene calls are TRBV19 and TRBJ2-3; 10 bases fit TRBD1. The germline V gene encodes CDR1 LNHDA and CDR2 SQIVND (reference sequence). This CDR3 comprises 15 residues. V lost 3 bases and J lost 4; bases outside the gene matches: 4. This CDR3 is CASSITGQGADTQYF. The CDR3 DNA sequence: TGTGCCAGTAGTATTACTGGACAGGGGGCAGATACGCAGTATTTT.

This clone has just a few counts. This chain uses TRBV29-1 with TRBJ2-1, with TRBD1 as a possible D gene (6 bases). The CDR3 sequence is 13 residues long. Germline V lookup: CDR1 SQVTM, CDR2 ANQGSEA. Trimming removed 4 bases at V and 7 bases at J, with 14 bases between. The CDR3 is CSVVLGTPNEQFF. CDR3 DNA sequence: TGCAGCGTTGTTCTTGGGACACCAAATGAGCAGTTCTTC.

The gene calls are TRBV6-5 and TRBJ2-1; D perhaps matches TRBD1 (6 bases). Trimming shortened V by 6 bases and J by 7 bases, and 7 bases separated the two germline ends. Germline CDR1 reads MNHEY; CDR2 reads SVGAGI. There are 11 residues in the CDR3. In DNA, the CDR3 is TGTGCCAGCAGAACAGGGAATGAGCAGTTCTTC. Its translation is CASRTGNEQFF.

CDR3 DNA sequence: TGTGCCAGCTCACTCACTAGCCTGATAACCTACGAGCAGTACTTC. It encodes CASSLTSLITYEQYF. The rearrangement uses TRBV18 and TRBJ2-7; D is perhaps TRBD2 (6 bases). CDR1 is KGHSH, CDR2 LQKENI, per germline. The CDR3 consists of 15 residues. Trimming took 4 bases from V and 2 from J, leaving 15 bases between them.

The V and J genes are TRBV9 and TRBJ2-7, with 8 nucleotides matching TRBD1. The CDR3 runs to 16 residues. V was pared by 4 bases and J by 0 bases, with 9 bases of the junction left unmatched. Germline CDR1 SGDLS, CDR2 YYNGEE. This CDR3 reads CASSPRTGTFSYEQYF. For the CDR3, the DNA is TGTGCCAGCAGCCCGCGGACAGGGACCTTCTCCTACGAGCAGTACTTC.

The CDR3 here is CSVDLRSGDRGRTEAFF. As DNA, the CDR3 is TGCAGCGTTGATCTACGATCCGGGGACAGGGGGCGGACTGAAGCTTTCTTT. The gene calls are TRBV29-1 and TRBJ1-1, with 12 nucleotides matching TRBD1. CDR1 and CDR2 from the germline V gene are SQVTM and ANQGSEA. CDR3 length equals 17 residues. Losses at the gene ends were 3 bases for V and 5 bases for J; bases not matched to a gene: 13.

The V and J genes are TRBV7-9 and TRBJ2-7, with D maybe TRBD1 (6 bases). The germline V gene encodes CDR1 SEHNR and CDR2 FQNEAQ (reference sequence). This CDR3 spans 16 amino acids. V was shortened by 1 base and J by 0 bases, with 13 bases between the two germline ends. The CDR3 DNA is TGTGCCAGCAGCTTAGATTACGGACAGAGCTCCTACGAGCAGTACTTC. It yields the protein CASSLDYGQSSYEQYF.

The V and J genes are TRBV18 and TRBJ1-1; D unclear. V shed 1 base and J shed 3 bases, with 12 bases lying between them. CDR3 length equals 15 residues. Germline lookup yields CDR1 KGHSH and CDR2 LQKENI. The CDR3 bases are TGTGCCAGCTCACCACAGTACGGAGCTGACACTGAAGCTTTCTTT. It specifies CASSPQYGADTEAFF.

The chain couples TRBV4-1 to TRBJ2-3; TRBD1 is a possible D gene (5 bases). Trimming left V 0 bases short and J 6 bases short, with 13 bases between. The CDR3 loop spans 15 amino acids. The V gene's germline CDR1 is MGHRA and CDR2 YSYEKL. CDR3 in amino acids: CASSQDPGKTDTQYF. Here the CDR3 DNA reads TGCGCCAGCAGCCAAGACCCAGGGAAAACGGATACGCAGTATTTT.

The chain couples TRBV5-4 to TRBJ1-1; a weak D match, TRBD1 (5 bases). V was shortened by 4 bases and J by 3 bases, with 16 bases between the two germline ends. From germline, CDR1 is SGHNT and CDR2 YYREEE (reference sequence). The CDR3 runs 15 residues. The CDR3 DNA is TGTGCCAGCAGCCCGACCCAGGGCGGTTACACTGAAGCTTTCTTT. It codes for CASSPTQGGYTEAFF.

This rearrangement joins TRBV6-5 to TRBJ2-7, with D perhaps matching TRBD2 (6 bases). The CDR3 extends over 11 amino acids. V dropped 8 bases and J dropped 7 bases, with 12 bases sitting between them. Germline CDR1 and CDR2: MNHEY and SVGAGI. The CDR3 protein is CASQRGGEQYF. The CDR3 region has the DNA TGTGCCAGCCAGAGGGGAGGAGAGCAGTACTTC.

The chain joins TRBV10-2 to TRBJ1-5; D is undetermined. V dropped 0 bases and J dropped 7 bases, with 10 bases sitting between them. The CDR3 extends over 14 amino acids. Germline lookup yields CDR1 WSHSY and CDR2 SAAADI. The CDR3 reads CASSESQVEQPQHF. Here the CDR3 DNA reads TGCGCCAGCAGTGAGTCGCAGGTTGAGCAGCCCCAGCATTTT.

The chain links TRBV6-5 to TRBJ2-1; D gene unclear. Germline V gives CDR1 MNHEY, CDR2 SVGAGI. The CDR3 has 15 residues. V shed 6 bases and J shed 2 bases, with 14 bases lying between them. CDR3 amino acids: CASSPTAKPYNEQFF. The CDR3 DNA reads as TGTGCCAGCAGCCCAACCGCGAAACCCTACAATGAGCAGTTCTTC.

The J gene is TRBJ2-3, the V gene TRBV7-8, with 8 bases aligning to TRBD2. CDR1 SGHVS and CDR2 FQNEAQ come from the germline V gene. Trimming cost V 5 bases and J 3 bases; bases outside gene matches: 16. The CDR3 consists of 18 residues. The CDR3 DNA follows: TGTGCCAGCAGCAGAGGACAGAGGACTAGCTGGGGAACAGATACGCAGTATTTT. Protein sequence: CASSRGQRTSWGTDTQYF. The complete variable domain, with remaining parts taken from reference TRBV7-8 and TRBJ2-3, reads GAGVSQSPRYKVAKRGQDVALRCDPISGHVSLFWYQQALGQGPEFLTYFQNEAQLDKSGLPSDRFFAERPEGSVSTLKIQRTQQEDSAVYLCASSRGQRTSWGTDTQYFGPGTRLTVL.

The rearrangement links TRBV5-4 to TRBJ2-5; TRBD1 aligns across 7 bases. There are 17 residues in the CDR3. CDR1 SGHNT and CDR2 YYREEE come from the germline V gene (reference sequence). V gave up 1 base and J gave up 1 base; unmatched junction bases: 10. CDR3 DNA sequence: TGTGCCAGCAGCTTGACCCCGGGACAGCGCCTCCAAGAGACCCAGTACTTC. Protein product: CASSLTPGQRLQETQYF.

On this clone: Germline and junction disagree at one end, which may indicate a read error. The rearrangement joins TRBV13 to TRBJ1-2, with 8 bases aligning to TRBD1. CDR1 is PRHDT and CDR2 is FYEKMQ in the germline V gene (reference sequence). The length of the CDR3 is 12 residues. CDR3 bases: TGTGCCAGCAGCCTAGGGACAGGCCCCTACACCTTC. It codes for CASSLGTGPYTF.